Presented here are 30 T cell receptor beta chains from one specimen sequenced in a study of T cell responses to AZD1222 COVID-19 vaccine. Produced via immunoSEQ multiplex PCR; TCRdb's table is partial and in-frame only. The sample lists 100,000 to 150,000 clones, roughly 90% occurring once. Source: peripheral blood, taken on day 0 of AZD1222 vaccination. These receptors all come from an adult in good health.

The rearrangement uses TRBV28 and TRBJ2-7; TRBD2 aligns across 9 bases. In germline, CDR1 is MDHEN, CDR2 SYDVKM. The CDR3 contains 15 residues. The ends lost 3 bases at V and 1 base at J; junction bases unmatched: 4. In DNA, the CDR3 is TGTGCCAGCAGTTTCCCCAGCGGGAGGTCCTACGAGCAGTACTTC. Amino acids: CASSFPSGRSYEQYF.

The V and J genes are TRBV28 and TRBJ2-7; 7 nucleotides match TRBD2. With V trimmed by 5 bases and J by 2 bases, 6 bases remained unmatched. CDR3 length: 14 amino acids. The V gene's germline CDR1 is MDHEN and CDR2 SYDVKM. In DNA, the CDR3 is TGTGCCAGCAGTGGGAGGGAGGGCCCCTACGAGCAGTACTTC. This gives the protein CASSGREGPYEQYF.

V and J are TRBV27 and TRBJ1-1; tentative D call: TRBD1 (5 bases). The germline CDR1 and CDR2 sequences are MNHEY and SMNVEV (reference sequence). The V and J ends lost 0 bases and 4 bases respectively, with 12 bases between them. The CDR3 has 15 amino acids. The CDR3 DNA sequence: TGTGCCAGCAGTTTATCGGTCCAGGGAGGCACTGAAGCTTTCTTT. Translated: CASSLSVQGGTEAFF.

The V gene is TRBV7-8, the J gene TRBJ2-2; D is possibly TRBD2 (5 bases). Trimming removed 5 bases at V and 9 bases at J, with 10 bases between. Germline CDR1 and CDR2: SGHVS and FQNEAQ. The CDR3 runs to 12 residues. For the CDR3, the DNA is TGTGCCAGCAGCCCGGGGTTGCGGGAGCTGTTTTTT. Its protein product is CASSPGLRELFF.

The CDR3 here is CASSSQDPIDNEQFF. The CDR3 DNA reads TGTGCCAGCAGTAGCCAGGACCCTATCGACAATGAGCAGTTCTTC. The chain links TRBV28 to TRBJ2-1, with D unresolved. The CDR3 is 15 residues long. V lost 5 bases and J lost 5, with 16 bases in between. In germline, CDR1 is MDHEN, CDR2 SYDVKM.

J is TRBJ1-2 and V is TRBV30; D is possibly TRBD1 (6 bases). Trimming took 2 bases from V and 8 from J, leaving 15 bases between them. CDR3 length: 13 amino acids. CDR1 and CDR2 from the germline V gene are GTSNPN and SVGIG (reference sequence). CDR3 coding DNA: TGTGCCTGGAGTCGACAGGTCATTAGGGGCTACACCTTC. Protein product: CAWSRQVIRGYTF. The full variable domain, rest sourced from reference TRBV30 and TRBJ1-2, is SQTIHQWPATLVQPVGSPLSLECTVEGTSNPNLYWYRQAAGRGLQLLFYSVGIGQISSEVPQNLSASRPQDRQFILSSKKLLLSDSGFYLCAWSRQVIRGYTFGSGTRLTVV.

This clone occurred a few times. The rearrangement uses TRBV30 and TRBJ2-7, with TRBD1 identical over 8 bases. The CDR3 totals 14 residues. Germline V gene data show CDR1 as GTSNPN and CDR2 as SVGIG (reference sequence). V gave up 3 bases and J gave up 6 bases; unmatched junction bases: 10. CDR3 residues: CAWRGTGLFGEQYF. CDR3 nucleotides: TGTGCCTGGAGGGGGACAGGTCTATTCGGCGAGCAGTACTTC.

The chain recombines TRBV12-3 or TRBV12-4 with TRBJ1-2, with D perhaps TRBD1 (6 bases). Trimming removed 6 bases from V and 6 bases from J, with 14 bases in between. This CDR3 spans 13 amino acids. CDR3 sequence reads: CASRILTGHGYTF. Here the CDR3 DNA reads TGTGCCAGCAGGATACTGACAGGCCATGGCTACACCTTC.

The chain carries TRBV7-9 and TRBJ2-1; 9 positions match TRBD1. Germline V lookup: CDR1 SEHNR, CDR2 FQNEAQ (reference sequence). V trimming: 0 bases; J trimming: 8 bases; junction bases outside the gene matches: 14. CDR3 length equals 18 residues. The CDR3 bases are TGTGCCAGCAGCTTAGCATTAGGTCCCGGGACAGGGATCGATGAGCAGTTCTTC. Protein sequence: CASSLALGPGTGIDEQFF.

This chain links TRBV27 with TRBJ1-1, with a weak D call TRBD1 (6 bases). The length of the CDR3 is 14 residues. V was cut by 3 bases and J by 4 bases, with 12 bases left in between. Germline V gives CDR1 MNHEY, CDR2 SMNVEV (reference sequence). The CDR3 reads CASSFSGQSTEAFF. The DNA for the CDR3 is TGTGCCAGCAGTTTCTCGGGACAAAGCACTGAAGCTTTCTTT.

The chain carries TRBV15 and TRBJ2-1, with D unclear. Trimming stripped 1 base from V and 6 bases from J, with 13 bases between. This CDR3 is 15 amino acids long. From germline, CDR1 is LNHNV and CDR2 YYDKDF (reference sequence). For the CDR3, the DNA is TGTGCCACCAGCAGAGCTTCACGTTATATCAATGAGCAGTTCTTC. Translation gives CATSRASRYINEQFF.

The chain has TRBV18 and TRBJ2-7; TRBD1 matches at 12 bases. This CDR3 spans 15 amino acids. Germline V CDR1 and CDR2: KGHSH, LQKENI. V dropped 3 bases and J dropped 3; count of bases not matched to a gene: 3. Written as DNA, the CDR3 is TGTGCCAGCTCACCTGGGACAGGGGGCTACTACGAGCAGTACTTC. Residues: CASSPGTGGYYEQYF.

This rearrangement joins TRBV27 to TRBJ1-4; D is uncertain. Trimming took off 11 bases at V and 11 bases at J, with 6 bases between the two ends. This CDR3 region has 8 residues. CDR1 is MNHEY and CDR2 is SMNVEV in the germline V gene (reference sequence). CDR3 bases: TGTGCCGGGCGGAAACTGTTTTTT. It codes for CAGRKLFF.

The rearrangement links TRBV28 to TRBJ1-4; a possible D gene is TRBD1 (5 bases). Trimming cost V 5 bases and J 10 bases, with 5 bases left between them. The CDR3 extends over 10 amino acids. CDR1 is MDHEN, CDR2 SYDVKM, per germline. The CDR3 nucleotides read TGTGCCAGCAGTGGGGGAAAACTGTTTTTT. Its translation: CASSGGKLFF.

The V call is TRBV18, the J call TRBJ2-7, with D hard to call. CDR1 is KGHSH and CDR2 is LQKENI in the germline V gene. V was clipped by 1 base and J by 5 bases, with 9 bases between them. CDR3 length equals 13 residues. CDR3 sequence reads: CASSPRQRDEQYF. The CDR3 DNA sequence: TGTGCCAGCTCACCACGGCAGCGCGACGAGCAGTACTTC.

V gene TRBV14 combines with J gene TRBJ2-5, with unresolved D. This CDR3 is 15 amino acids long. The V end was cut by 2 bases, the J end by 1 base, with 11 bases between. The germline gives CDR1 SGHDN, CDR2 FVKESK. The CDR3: CASSQYFAVQETQYF. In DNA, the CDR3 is TGTGCCAGCAGCCAATACTTCGCCGTCCAAGAGACCCAGTACTTC. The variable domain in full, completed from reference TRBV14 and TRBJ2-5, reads EAGVTQFPSHSVIEKGQTVTLRCDPISGHDNLYWYRRVMGKEIKFLLHFVKESKQDESGMPNNRFLAERTGGTYSTLKVQPAELEDSGVYFCASSQYFAVQETQYFGPGTRLLVL.

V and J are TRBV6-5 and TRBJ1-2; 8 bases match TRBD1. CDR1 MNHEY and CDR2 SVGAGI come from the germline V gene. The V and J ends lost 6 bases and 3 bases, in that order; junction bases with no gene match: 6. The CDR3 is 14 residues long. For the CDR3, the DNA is TGTGCCAGCAGGGACAGGGACGGAGACTATGGCTACACCTTC. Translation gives CASRDRDGDYGYTF.

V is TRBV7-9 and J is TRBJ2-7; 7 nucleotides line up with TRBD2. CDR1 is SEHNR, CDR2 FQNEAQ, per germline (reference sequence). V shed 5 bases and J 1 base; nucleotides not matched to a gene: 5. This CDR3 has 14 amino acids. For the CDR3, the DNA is TGTGCCAGCAGCCAAGGACTAGGGTCCTACGAGCAGTACTTC. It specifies CASSQGLGSYEQYF.

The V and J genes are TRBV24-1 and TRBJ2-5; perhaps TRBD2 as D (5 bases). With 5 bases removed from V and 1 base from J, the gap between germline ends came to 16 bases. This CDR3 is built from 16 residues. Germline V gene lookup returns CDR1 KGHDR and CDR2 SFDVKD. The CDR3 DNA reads TGTGCCACCAGTGGCGAACTAGGATACCCCCAAGAGACCCAGTACTTC. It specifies CATSGELGYPQETQYF.

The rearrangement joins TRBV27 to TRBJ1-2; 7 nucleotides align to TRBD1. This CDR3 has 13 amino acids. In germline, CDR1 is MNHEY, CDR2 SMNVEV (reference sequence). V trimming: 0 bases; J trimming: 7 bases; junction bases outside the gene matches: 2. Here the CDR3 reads CASSLSPGGGYTF. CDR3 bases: TGTGCCAGCAGTTTATCCCCAGGGGGTGGCTACACCTTC.

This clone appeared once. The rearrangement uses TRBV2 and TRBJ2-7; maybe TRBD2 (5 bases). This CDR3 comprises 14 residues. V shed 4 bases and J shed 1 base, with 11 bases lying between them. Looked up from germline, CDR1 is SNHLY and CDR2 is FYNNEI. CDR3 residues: CASSVFRGSYEQYF. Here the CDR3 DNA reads TGTGCCAGCAGTGTGTTCAGAGGGTCCTACGAGCAGTACTTC.

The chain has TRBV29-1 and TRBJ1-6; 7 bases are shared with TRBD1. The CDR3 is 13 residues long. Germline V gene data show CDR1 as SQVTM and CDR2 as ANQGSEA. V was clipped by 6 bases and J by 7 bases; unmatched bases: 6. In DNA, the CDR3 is TGCAGCGTGGCCGGGACAGTCAATTCACCCCTCCACTTT. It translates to CSVAGTVNSPLHF.

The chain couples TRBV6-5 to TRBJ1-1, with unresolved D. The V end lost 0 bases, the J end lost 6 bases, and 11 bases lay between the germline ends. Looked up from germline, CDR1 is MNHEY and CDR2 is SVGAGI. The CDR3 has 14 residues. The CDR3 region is CASSYSNVRPEAFF. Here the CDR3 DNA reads TGTGCCAGCAGTTACTCGAACGTTCGTCCTGAAGCTTTCTTT.

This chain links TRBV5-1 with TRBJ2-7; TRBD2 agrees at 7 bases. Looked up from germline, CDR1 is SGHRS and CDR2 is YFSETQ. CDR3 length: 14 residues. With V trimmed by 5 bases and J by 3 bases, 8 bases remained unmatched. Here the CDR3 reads CASRPSGILYEQYF. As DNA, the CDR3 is TGCGCCAGCAGACCCAGCGGGATACTCTACGAGCAGTACTTC.

In DNA form, the CDR3 reads TGCGCCAGCAGCTTGGCCAGAGGGGGTACTAATGAAAAACTGTTTTTT. Translated: CASSLARGGTNEKLFF. The chain carries TRBV5-1 and TRBJ1-4; a possible D gene is TRBD1 (6 bases). The CDR3 has 16 residues. Between the trimmed V and J ends, which lost 0 bases and 2 bases, there was a span of 11 bases. Germline V gene sequence: CDR1 SGHRS, CDR2 YFSETQ.

The CDR3 region has the DNA TGTGCCAGCAGCTTTTCAGAGGGGACTGAAGCTTTCTTT. Its translation is CASSFSEGTEAFF. This chain joins TRBV11-3 and TRBJ1-1; D is possibly TRBD1 (5 bases). The CDR3 runs to 13 residues. CDR1 and CDR2 (germline): SGHNT, YENEEA. The V and J ends lost 3 bases and 5 bases respectively, with 10 bases between them.

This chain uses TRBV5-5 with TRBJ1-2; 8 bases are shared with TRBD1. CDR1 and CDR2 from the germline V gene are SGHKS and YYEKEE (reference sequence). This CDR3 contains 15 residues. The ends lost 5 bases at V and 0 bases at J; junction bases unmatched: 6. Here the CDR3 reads CASSLTGAANYGYTF. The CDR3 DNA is TGTGCCAGCAGTTTGACAGGGGCAGCTAACTATGGCTACACCTTC.

CDR3 in amino acids: CASSLVAGVNEQFF. The CDR3 nucleotides read TGTGCCAGCAGCTTAGTTGCGGGGGTCAATGAGCAGTTCTTC. This sequence joins TRBV11-3 and TRBJ2-1, with 7 bases that match TRBD2. Germline CDR1 reads SGHNT; CDR2 reads YENEEA. This CDR3 has 14 amino acids. The trim removed 1 base at V and 6 bases at J, leaving 3 bases unmatched. Variable domain in full (rest from reference TRBV11-3 and TRBJ2-1): EAGVVQSPRYKIIEKKQPVAFWCNPISGHNTLYWYLQNLGQGPELLIRYENEEAVDDSQLPKDRFSAERLKGVDSTLKIQPAELGDSAVYLCASSLVAGVNEQFFGPGTRLTVL.

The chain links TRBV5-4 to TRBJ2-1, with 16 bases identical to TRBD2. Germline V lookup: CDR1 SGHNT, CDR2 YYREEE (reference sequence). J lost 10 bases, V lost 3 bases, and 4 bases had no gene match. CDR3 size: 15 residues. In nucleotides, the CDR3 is TGTGCCAGCAGCTCCGGGACTAGCGGGAGGGGCGAGCAGTTCTTC. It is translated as CASSSGTSGRGEQFF.

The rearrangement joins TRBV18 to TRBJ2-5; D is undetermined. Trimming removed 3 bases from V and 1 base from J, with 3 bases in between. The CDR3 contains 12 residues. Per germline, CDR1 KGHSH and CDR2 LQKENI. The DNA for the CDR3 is TGTGCCAGCTCACCCTCCCAAGAGACCCAGTACTTC. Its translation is CASSPSQETQYF.